Below are 5 T cell receptor beta chains sequenced from a single sample in a study of blood T cell repertoires in COVID-19. Clones were sequenced by immunoSEQ multiplex PCR, and TCRdb holds only the in-frame ones, with some missing. The sample has roughly 110,000 clones, approximately 90% seen once. Sequencing was performed on peripheral blood. Receptor source: a woman between 70 and 85 years old who had recovered from COVID-19.

This sequence joins TRBV28 and TRBJ1-4, with a possible D match to TRBD1 (5 bases). This CDR3 comprises 14 residues. Germline assignment: CDR1 MDHEN and CDR2 SYDVKM. V was pared by 8 bases and J by 8 bases, with 18 bases between. CDR3 nucleotides: TGTGCCAGCTCCATTATTGCGGGGGGGGAAAAACTGTTTTTT. It codes for CASSIIAGGEKLFF.

This chain links TRBV7-9 with TRBJ1-2; 7 nucleotides agree with TRBD1. J gave up 8 bases and V 1 base, and 4 bases lay outside the gene matches. CDR3 length: 13 residues. Germline loops: CDR1 SEHNR, CDR2 FQNEAQ (reference sequence). The chain's CDR3 is CASSLETGLGYTF. CDR3 bases: TGTGCCAGCAGCTTAGAGACAGGGCTCGGCTACACCTTC. The variable domain in full, with the rest retrieved from reference TRBV7-9 and TRBJ1-2, is DTGVSQNPRHKITKRGQNVTFRCDPISEHNRLYWYRQTLGQGPEFLTYFQNEAQLEKSRLLSDRFSAERPKGSFSTLEIQRTEQGDSAMYLCASSLETGLGYTFGSGTRLTVV.

Written as DNA, the CDR3 is TGTGCCAGCAGTGGCGGACTAGCGGGAGGTGTAAACATTCAGTACTTC. Translating it yields CASSGGLAGGVNIQYF. J is TRBJ2-4 and V is TRBV25-1, with 14 bases fitting TRBD2. The germline V gene encodes CDR1 MGHDK and CDR2 SYGVNS. J gave up 6 bases and V 4 bases, and 5 bases lay outside the gene matches. This CDR3 region has 16 residues. Full variable domain (remainder filled in from reference TRBV25-1 and TRBJ2-4): EADIYQTPRYLVIGTGKKITLECSQTMGHDKMYWYQQDPGMELHLIHYSYGVNSTEKGDLSSESTVSRIRTEHFPLTLESARPSHTSQYLCASSGGLAGGVNIQYFGAGTRLSVL.

Here the CDR3 reads CASSIDREGPGANVLTF. The CDR3 DNA reads TGTGCCAGTAGTATAGATCGGGAGGGGCCTGGGGCCAACGTCCTGACTTTC. The rearrangement links TRBV19 to TRBJ2-6; TRBD2 agrees at 8 bases. This CDR3 contains 17 residues. In germline, CDR1 is LNHDA, CDR2 SQIVND (reference sequence). Trimming took 0 bases from V and 2 from J; bases not matched to a gene: 3.

The sample holds one count of this clone. The gene calls are TRBV2 and TRBJ2-6; perhaps TRBD1 as D (5 bases). V was pared by 7 bases and J by 2 bases, with 21 bases between. The length of the CDR3 is 18 residues. CDR1 is SNHLY and CDR2 is FYNNEI in the germline V gene. The CDR3 sequence: CASTSPQGLLPGANVLTF. The CDR3 DNA sequence: TGTGCCAGCACCTCGCCCCAGGGTCTCCTGCCTGGGGCCAACGTCCTGACTTTC.